The rows below give T cell receptor beta chains drawn from one sample of a study of CD8 T cells in Susac syndrome. TCRdb analysed the immunoSEQ multiplex PCR reads with MiXCR anew, one entry per CDR3 protein. The table shows approximately 120,000 distinct CDR3 sequences, with around 94% occurring only once. Sequencing input: CD4+ T cells from PBMCs. The receptor set was obtained from a human donor in good health. Both conserved end residues are part of each CDR3. The order of the fields is J gene, V gene, CDR3 protein.

j_gene: TRBJ1-4
v_gene: TRBV2
CDR3aa: CASRDTGGGEKLFF

j_gene: TRBJ1-1
v_gene: TRBV5-1
CDR3aa: CASSPSQGELNTEAFF

j_gene: TRBJ2-7
v_gene: TRBV12-3/TRBV12-4
CDR3aa: CASSYSGSYEQYF

j_gene: TRBJ1-6
v_gene: TRBV27
CDR3aa: CASSVEVGSPLHF

j_gene: TRBJ2-1
v_gene: TRBV7-6
CDR3aa: CASSPQAGGPSEQFF

j_gene: TRBJ1-5
v_gene: TRBV30
CDR3aa: CAWSVGRGIQPQHF

j_gene: TRBJ1-1
v_gene: TRBV9
CDR3aa: CASSVGPDRVGGGTEAFF

j_gene: TRBJ2-1
v_gene: TRBV20-1
CDR3aa: CSASLAGSYNEQFF

j_gene: TRBJ1-2
v_gene: TRBV20-1
CDR3aa: CSARTGLDYGYTF

j_gene: TRBJ2-1
v_gene: TRBV18
CDR3aa: CASSQGLIDEQFF

j_gene: TRBJ1-1
v_gene: TRBV3-1
CDR3aa: CASSQDRNEAFF

j_gene: TRBJ2-2
v_gene: TRBV30
CDR3aa: CAWTSSGWNTGELFF

j_gene: TRBJ2-1
v_gene: TRBV19
CDR3aa: CASSTRDLSYNEQFF

j_gene: TRBJ2-7
v_gene: TRBV20-1
CDR3aa: CSARAIYEQYF

j_gene: TRBJ2-1
v_gene: TRBV3-1
CDR3aa: CASSAPLTSGGSSYNEQFF

j_gene: TRBJ1-2
v_gene: TRBV29-1
CDR3aa: CSTGASYGYTF

j_gene: TRBJ2-5
v_gene: TRBV18
CDR3aa: CASSPPGLAGTETQYF

j_gene: TRBJ2-5
v_gene: TRBV29-1
CDR3aa: CSVEEGWVNQETQYF

j_gene: TRBJ2-2
v_gene: TRBV6-1
CDR3aa: CASSVWRNTGELFF

j_gene: TRBJ2-6
v_gene: TRBV5-5
CDR3aa: CASSLTVAGANVLTF

j_gene: TRBJ2-1
v_gene: TRBV19
CDR3aa: CAARGAGEKFF

j_gene: TRBJ2-7
v_gene: TRBV7-2
CDR3aa: CASSLEAGDSSHEQYF

j_gene: TRBJ1-1
v_gene: TRBV5-1
CDR3aa: CASSLGGRQPMNTEAFF

j_gene: TRBJ1-4
v_gene: TRBV18
CDR3aa: CASSEQATNEKLFF

j_gene: TRBJ2-1
v_gene: TRBV7-8
CDR3aa: CASSGRTSGDIYNEQFF

j_gene: TRBJ2-1
v_gene: TRBV3-1
CDR3aa: CASSQAERARYNEQFF

j_gene: TRBJ2-5
v_gene: TRBV18
CDR3aa: CASSPGSGGETQYF

j_gene: TRBJ2-5
v_gene: TRBV5-1
CDR3aa: CASGREAQETQYF

j_gene: TRBJ1-1
v_gene: TRBV30
CDR3aa: CAWSPESLIGVFF

j_gene: TRBJ1-5
v_gene: TRBV9
CDR3aa: CASSVGFSNQPQHF

j_gene: TRBJ2-2
v_gene: TRBV6-6
CDR3aa: CASRGSNTGELFF

j_gene: TRBJ1-1
v_gene: TRBV3-1
CDR3aa: CASSSLGEAFF

j_gene: TRBJ2-1
v_gene: TRBV7-2
CDR3aa: CASSLAARGVNEQFF

j_gene: TRBJ2-1
v_gene: TRBV29-1
CDR3aa: CSGTSGTLEQFF

j_gene: TRBJ2-5
v_gene: TRBV20-1
CDR3aa: CSAPGLGQETQYF